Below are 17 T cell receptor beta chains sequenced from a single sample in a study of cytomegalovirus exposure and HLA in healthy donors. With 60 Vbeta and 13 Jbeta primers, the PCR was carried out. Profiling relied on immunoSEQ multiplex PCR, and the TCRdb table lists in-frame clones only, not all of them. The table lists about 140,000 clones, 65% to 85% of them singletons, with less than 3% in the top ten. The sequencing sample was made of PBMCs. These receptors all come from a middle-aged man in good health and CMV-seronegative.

CDR3 nucleotides: TGTGCCAGCAGTTCTCGATCCGGGACAGGGGACAATGAGCAGTTCTTC. Translating gives CASSSRSGTGDNEQFF. V is TRBV11-3 and J is TRBJ2-1; 10 nucleotides line up with TRBD1. Germline V gives CDR1 SGHNT, CDR2 YENEEA. The ends lost 6 bases at V and 5 bases at J; junction bases unmatched: 10. The CDR3 is made up of 16 amino acids.

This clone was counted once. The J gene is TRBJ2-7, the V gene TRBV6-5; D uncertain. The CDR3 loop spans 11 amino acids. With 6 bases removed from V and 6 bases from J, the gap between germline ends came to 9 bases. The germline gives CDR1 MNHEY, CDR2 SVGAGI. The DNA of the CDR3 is TGTGCCAGCAGCCCCGGCGGCGAGCAGTACTTC. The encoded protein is CASSPGGEQYF.

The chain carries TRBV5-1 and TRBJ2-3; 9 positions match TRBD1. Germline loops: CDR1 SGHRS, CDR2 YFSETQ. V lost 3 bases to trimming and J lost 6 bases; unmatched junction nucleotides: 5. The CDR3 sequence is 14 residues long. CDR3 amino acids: CASSSNRGLDTQYF. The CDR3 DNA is TGCGCCAGCAGCTCTAACAGGGGGCTTGATACGCAGTATTTT.

The CDR3 nucleotides read TGTGCCCGAAGACAGGCCTCAGAGCGAGGCTACACCTTC. Protein: CARRQASERGYTF. The chain couples TRBV2 to TRBJ1-2, with a weak D call TRBD1 (6 bases). Trimming took off 11 bases at V and 8 bases at J, with 21 bases between the two ends. Germline V CDR1 and CDR2: SNHLY, FYNNEI. The CDR3 covers 13 residues.

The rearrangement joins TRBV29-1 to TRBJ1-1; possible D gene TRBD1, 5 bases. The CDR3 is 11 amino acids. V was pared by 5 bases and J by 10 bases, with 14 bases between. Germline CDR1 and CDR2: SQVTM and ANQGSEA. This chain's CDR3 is CSVHSGSLAFF. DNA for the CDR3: TGCAGCGTTCACTCAGGGTCCTTAGCTTTCTTT.

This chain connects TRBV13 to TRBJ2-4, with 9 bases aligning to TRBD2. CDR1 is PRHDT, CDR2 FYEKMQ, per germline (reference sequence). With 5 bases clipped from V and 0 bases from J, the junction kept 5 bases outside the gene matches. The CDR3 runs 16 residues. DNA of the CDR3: TGTGCCAGCAGCAAACTAGCGGGCCTAGCCAAAAACATTCAGTACTTC. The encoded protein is CASSKLAGLAKNIQYF.

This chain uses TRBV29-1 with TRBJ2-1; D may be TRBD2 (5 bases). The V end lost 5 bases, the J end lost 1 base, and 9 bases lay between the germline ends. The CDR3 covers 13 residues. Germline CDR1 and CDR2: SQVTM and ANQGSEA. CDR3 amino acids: CSVSSGSYNEQFF. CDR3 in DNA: TGCAGCGTTTCAAGCGGTTCCTACAATGAGCAGTTCTTC.

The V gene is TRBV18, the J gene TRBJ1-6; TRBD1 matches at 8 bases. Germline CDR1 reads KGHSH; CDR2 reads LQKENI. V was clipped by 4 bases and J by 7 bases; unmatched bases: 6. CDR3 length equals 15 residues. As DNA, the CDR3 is TGTGCCAGCTCACAAGGACAGGGTCAAAATTCACCCCTCCACTTT. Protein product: CASSQGQGQNSPLHF.

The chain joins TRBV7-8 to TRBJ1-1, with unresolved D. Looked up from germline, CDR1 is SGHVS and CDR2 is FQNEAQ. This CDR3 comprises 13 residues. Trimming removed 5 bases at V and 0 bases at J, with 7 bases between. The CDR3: CASSPKLNTEAFF. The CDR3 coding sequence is TGTGCCAGCAGCCCCAAATTGAACACTGAAGCTTTCTTT.

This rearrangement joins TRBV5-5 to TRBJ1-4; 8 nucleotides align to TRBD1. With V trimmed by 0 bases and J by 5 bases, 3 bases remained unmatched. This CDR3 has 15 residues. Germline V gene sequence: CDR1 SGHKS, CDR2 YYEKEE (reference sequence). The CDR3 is CASSLGGTGNEKLFF. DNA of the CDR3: TGTGCCAGCAGCTTGGGTGGGACAGGCAATGAAAAACTGTTTTTT.

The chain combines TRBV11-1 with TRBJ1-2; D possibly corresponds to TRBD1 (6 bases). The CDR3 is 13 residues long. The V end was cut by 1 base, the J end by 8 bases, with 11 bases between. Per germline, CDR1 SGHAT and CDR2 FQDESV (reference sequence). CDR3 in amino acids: CASSLEQGDGYTF. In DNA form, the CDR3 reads TGTGCCAGCAGCTTAGAACAGGGAGACGGCTACACCTTC. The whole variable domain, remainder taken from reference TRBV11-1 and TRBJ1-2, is EAEVAQSPRYKITEKSQAVAFWCDPISGHATLYWYRQILGQGPELLVQFQDESVVDDSQLPKDRFSAERLKGVDSTLKIQPAELGDSAMYLCASSLEQGDGYTFGSGTRLTVV.

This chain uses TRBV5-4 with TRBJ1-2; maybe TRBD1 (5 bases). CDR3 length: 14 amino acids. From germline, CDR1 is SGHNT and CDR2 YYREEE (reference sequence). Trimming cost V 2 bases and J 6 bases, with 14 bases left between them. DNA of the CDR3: TGTGCCAGCAGCTTCGACGGGGGGGGAGATGGCTACACCTTC. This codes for CASSFDGGGDGYTF.

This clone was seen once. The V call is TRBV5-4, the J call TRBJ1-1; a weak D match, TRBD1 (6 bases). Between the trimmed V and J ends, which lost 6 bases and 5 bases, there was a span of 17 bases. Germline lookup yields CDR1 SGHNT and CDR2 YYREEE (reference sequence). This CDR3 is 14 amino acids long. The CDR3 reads CASTSSRGRTEAFF. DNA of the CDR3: TGTGCCAGCACCTCCTCCAGGGGTCGGACTGAAGCTTTCTTT.

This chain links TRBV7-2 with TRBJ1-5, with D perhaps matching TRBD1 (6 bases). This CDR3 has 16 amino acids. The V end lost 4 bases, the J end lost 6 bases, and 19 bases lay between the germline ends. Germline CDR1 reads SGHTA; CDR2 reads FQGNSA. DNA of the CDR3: TGTGCCAGCAGCTCCCGGGGAGGGGGTATGGTTCAGCCCCAGCATTTT. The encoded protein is CASSSRGGGMVQPQHF.

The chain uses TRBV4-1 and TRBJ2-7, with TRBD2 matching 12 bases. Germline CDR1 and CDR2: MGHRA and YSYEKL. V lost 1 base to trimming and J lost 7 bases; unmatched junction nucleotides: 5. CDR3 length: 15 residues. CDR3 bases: TGCGCCAGCAGCCAAGGACTAGCGGGAGCTGATGAGCAGTACTTC. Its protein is CASSQGLAGADEQYF.

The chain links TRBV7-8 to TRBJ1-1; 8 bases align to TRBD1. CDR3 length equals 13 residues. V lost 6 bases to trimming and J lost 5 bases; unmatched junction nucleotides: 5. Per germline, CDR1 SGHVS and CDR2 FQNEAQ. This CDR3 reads CASSKQGATEAFF. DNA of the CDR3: TGTGCCAGCAGTAAGCAGGGGGCGACTGAAGCTTTCTTT.

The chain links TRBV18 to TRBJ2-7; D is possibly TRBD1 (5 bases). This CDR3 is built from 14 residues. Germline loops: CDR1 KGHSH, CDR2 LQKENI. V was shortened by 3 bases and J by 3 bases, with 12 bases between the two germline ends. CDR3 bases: TGTGCCAGCTCACCCCGACCAGGGATCTACGAGCAGTACTTC. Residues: CASSPRPGIYEQYF.